These T cell receptor beta chains were read from a single sample in a study of OX40 agonist ivuxolimab in advanced cancers. Libraries were prepared by immunoSEQ multiplex PCR; TCRdb keeps only in-frame clonotypes and omits some of them. The sample has around 77,000 clones, approximately 90% seen once; the top ten hold around 1%. Sequenced material: CD4+ or CD8+ T cells sorted from blood, taken in a trial of the OX40 agonist ivuxolimab. These receptors were collected from an adult with an advanced solid tumor such as melanoma, head and neck, liver or kidney cancer. Each CDR3 is given with its conserved first and last residue. D genes are given only for firm matches. A clone size is listed for some rows: how often the clone was seen (once, few, many), or a class if it is expanded.

d_call,cdr3_length,v_call,j_call,clone_size,cdr3_nt,cdr3_aa
-,16,TRBV14,TRBJ2-7,-,TGTGCCAGCAGCCACCTGTCAGGATTCCTCTCCTACGAGCAGTACTTC,CASSHLSGFLSYEQYF
TRBD2,15,TRBV6-5,TRBJ2-7,-,TGTGCCAGCAGTCCGTCCGGGACTAGCCCCTACGAGCAGTACTTC,CASSPSGTSPYEQYF
-,15,TRBV19,TRBJ2-7,-,TGTGCCAGTAGTTTATTGTCAGGGAGCTCCTACGAGCAGTACTTC,CASSLLSGSSYEQYF
-,15,TRBV9,TRBJ1-4,-,TGTGCCAGCAGCACGGGGACGGCAACTAATGAAAAACTGTTTTTT,CASSTGTATNEKLFF
-,16,TRBV2,TRBJ2-1,-,TGTGCCAGCAGTGACGGATATCCCCCGCTCCCCAATGAGCAGTTCTTC,CASSDGYPPLPNEQFF
-,15,TRBV5-1,TRBJ1-3,-,TGCGCCAGCAGCTTGGGGGGAGATTCTGGAAACACCATATATTTT,CASSLGGDSGNTIYF
TRBD2,18,TRBV7-9,TRBJ2-3,-,TGTGCCAGCAGCTCGCCCCTCCGGCTAGCGGGAGTAACAGATACGCAGTATTTT,CASSSPLRLAGVTDTQYF
-,13,TRBV28,TRBJ2-7,-,TGTGCCAGCACCGGGGACCGAGCCTACGAGCAGTACTTC,CASTGDRAYEQYF
TRBD1,13,TRBV28,TRBJ1-2,-,TGTGCCAGCAGCCCAGGACAGGGGGGTGGCTACACCTTC,CASSPGQGGGYTF
-,14,TRBV27,TRBJ2-7,-,TGTGCCAGCAGTGCGCTACGGACCAACTACGAGCAGTACTTC,CASSALRTNYEQYF
-,17,TRBV18,TRBJ2-3,-,TGTGCCAGCTCACCACCGATTAGCGGTTCTCGCACAGATACGCAGTATTTT,CASSPPISGSRTDTQYF
-,13,TRBV27,TRBJ2-5,-,TGTGCCAGCATCGAGGATCTACAAGAGACCCAGTACTTC,CASIEDLQETQYF
-,13,TRBV19,TRBJ1-3,few,TGTGCCAGTAGTCTTGCCTCTGGAAACACCATATATTTT,CASSLASGNTIYF
TRBD2,17,TRBV4-1,TRBJ2-3,-,TGCGCCAGCAGCCAAGGCGAAGCGGGGGGGCGCACAGATACGCAGTATTTT,CASSQGEAGGRTDTQYF
-,12,TRBV2,TRBJ2-5,once,TGTGCCAGCACCCACGATGCAGAGACCCAGTACTTC,CASTHDAETQYF
TRBD2,15,TRBV19,TRBJ2-3,once,TGTGCCAGTAGTGTCGGGACTAGCGCACGAGATACGCAGTATTTT,CASSVGTSARDTQYF
-,13,TRBV30,TRBJ2-5,-,TGTGCCTGGAGCGGACTGTTGAAAGAGACCCAGTACTTC,CAWSGLLKETQYF
-,13,TRBV10-2,TRBJ2-3,once,TGCGCCAGCAGTCCACAGGCTTCGGATACGCAGTATTTT,CASSPQASDTQYF
TRBD1,14,TRBV6-1,TRBJ1-1,-,TGTGCCAGCAGTGAACGACAGGGGACAACTGAAGCTTTCTTT,CASSERQGTTEAFF
-,14,TRBV27,TRBJ1-5,-,TGTGCCAGCAGTACCCGACAGAATAATCAGCCCCAGCATTTT,CASSTRQNNQPQHF
-,14,TRBV6-1,TRBJ1-2,-,TGTGCCAGCAGTGAATCTCGGGGCCCCTATGGCTACACCTTC,CASSESRGPYGYTF
TRBD1,15,TRBV9,TRBJ2-2,-,TGTGCCAGCAGCGCTGGGACAGGGGGTACCGGGGAGCTGTTTTTT,CASSAGTGGTGELFF
TRBD1,14,TRBV7-2,TRBJ1-6,-,TGTGCCAGCAGCACACAGGGGGGGAATTCACCCCTCCACTTT,CASSTQGGNSPLHF
TRBD1,15,TRBV5-5,TRBJ2-7,-,TGTGCCAGCAGCTTGGGGACAGGGGTCCCCTACGAGCAGTACTTC,CASSLGTGVPYEQYF
TRBD2,16,TRBV5-1,TRBJ2-7,-,TGCGCCAGCAGCTTGGTGGCTAGCGGGCCTTCCTACGAGCAGTACTTC,CASSLVASGPSYEQYF
TRBD1,14,TRBV11-2,TRBJ2-7,-,TGTGCCAGCAGCTTAGATCGAACAGGGGACGAGCAGTACTTC,CASSLDRTGDEQYF
TRBD2,16,TRBV9,TRBJ2-2,-,TGTGCCAGCAGCCCGGGGACTAGCGGGGGTGCCGGGGAGCTGTTTTTT,CASSPGTSGGAGELFF
-,15,TRBV5-4,TRBJ2-5,-,TGTGCCAGCAGCTTAACCGACGGTTGGCAAGAGACCCAGTACTTC,CASSLTDGWQETQYF
-,15,TRBV7-3,TRBJ2-2,-,TGTGCCAGCAGCGTAATGGGGGCGGGCACCGGGGAGCTGTTTTTT,CASSVMGAGTGELFF
-,13,TRBV5-8,TRBJ2-5,-,TGTGCCAGCAGCTTGGAACAGCAAGAGACCCAGTACTTC,CASSLEQQETQYF
-,12,TRBV30,TRBJ2-7,-,TGTGCCTGGAGTGGACAGTTCTACGAGCAGTACTTC,CAWSGQFYEQYF
-,14,TRBV2,TRBJ2-3,-,TGTGCCAGCGAGGAGGGCGGGGGCACAGATACGCAGTATTTT,CASEEGGGTDTQYF
TRBD2,15,TRBV2,TRBJ2-5,-,TGTGCCAGCAGAGAGGGACTAGCGGGGCTTGAGACCCAGTACTTC,CASREGLAGLETQYF
-,12,TRBV2,TRBJ1-2,-,TGTGCCAGCGGCAGGGAGCCCTATGGCTACACCTTC,CASGREPYGYTF
-,15,TRBV6-5,TRBJ1-1,-,TGTGCCAGCAGTTCCAGGTATACGGGTAACACTGAAGCTTTCTTT,CASSSRYTGNTEAFF
TRBD1,13,TRBV7-9,TRBJ1-1,-,TGTGCCAGCAATCAGGGGGTTCGGACTGAAGCTTTCTTT,CASNQGVRTEAFF
-,13,TRBV27,TRBJ2-5,once,TGTGCCAGTCTATCGCTCGGGCTGGAGACCCAGTACTTC,CASLSLGLETQYF
-,16,TRBV5-4,TRBJ1-2,once,TGTGCCAGCAGCCCCGGGGGGGCGATAACTAACTATGGCTACACCTTC,CASSPGGAITNYGYTF
TRBD2,15,TRBV30,TRBJ2-3,-,TGTGCCTGGAGTGTGACTAGCGGAAGCACAGATACGCAGTATTTT,CAWSVTSGSTDTQYF
-,15,TRBV4-1,TRBJ1-6,-,TGCGCCAGCAGCCAAGATCTTCTTCGGGGATCACCCCTCCACTTT,CASSQDLLRGSPLHF
TRBD1,17,TRBV4-1,TRBJ1-6,-,TGCGCCAGCAGCCAACAAGGGACAGGGGGATATAATTCACCCCTCCACTTT,CASSQQGTGGYNSPLHF
-,15,TRBV19,TRBJ2-3,-,TGTGCCAGTAGTACCAGACAAGCCAGCACAGATACGCAGTATTTT,CASSTRQASTDTQYF
TRBD2,15,TRBV30,TRBJ2-1,-,TGTGCCTGCCGACCGGGACTAGCGGTTTACAATGAGCAGTTCTTC,CACRPGLAVYNEQFF
-,15,TRBV15,TRBJ1-5,-,TGTGCCACCAGCAGCGGGACTCTTAGCAATCAGCCCCAGCATTTT,CATSSGTLSNQPQHF
-,13,TRBV28,TRBJ1-3,-,TGTGCCAGCAGCCAGGGATCTGGAAACACCATATATTTT,CASSQGSGNTIYF
TRBD1,14,TRBV19,TRBJ2-5,-,TGTGCCAGTAGTTCCAGGGGGCCGGAGGAGACCCAGTACTTC,CASSSRGPEETQYF
-,12,TRBV7-9,TRBJ2-3,once,TGTGCCAGCAGCTTAATCACAGATACGCAGTATTTT,CASSLITDTQYF
-,14,TRBV5-6,TRBJ2-7,-,TGTGCCAGCAGCTTGGTTCGAGGGGGCTACGAGCAGTACTTC,CASSLVRGGYEQYF
-,13,TRBV5-4,TRBJ1-3,-,TGTGCCAGCACCTTAGACTCTGGAAACACCATATATTTT,CASTLDSGNTIYF
-,15,TRBV9,TRBJ1-4,-,TGTGCCAGCAGCGTAGCGGCACAGGGTGGAGGAAAACTGTTTTTT,CASSVAAQGGGKLFF
-,14,TRBV6-1,TRBJ1-5,once,TGTGCCAGCAGTGAAGTTATCAGCAATCAGCCCCAGCATTTT,CASSEVISNQPQHF
TRBD1,15,TRBV7-9,TRBJ1-1,-,TGTGCCAGCAGCCACACAGGACAGGGAGGCACTGAAGCTTTCTTT,CASSHTGQGGTEAFF